These 12 T cell receptor beta chains were all obtained from the same sample, sequenced in a study of OX40 agonist ivuxolimab in advanced cancers. Using immunoSEQ multiplex PCR, the repertoire was profiled, and TCRdb retains in-frame clones only, with some absent. The top ten hold roughly 1.9% of the sample, which has fewer than 70,000 clones, roughly nine tenths seen once. This specimen consisted of CD4+ or CD8+ T cells sorted from blood, obtained in a trial of the OX40 agonist ivuxolimab. These receptors originate from an adult with an advanced solid tumor such as melanoma, head and neck, liver or kidney cancer.

The V gene is TRBV19, the J gene TRBJ2-7; D not certain. Trimming took off 3 bases at V and 3 bases at J, with 6 bases between the two ends. The CDR3 has 12 residues. Germline V gene sequence: CDR1 LNHDA, CDR2 SQIVND (reference sequence). CDR3 protein: CASSMTSYEQYF. In DNA form, the CDR3 reads TGTGCCAGTAGTATGACGAGCTACGAGCAGTACTTC.

This chain links TRBV19 with TRBJ1-3; a weak D match, TRBD1 (5 bases). The length of the CDR3 is 15 residues. Trimming left V 6 bases short and J 4 bases short, with 16 bases between. Germline V CDR1 and CDR2: LNHDA, SQIVND (reference sequence). DNA of the CDR3: TGTGCCAGTAGCAGTCGACAGATCCGAGGAAACACCATATATTTT. Its translation: CASSSRQIRGNTIYF.

The chain uses TRBV5-1 and TRBJ1-2, with 7 bases that match TRBD1. This CDR3 region has 15 residues. Germline V gene data show CDR1 as SGHRS and CDR2 as YFSETQ. J gave up 9 bases and V 4 bases, and 15 bases lay outside the gene matches. The CDR3 coding sequence is TGCGCCAGCAGCCCCGGCGGACAGGAGCATATGCGCTACACCTTC. Encoded protein: CASSPGGQEHMRYTF.

The CDR3 is CASSVDPSGELFF. CDR3 nucleotides: TGTGCCAGCAGCGTAGACCCCTCCGGGGAGCTGTTTTTT. The chain joins TRBV9 to TRBJ2-2; D remains unclear. This CDR3 has 13 amino acids. Looked up from germline, CDR1 is SGDLS and CDR2 is YYNGEE. Trimming shortened V by 0 bases and J by 6 bases, and 6 bases separated the two germline ends. The whole variable domain, remainder taken from reference TRBV9 and TRBJ2-2, is DSGVTQTPKHLITATGQRVTLRCSPRSGDLSVYWYQQSLDQGLQFLIQYYNGEERAKGNILERFSAQQFPDLHSELNLSSLELGDSALYFCASSVDPSGELFFGEGSRLTVL.

The genes are TRBV11-3 and TRBJ2-1, with D tentatively TRBD1 (5 bases). The germline V gene encodes CDR1 SGHNT and CDR2 YENEEA. The CDR3 has 12 residues. Deletions cut 2 bases from V and 8 bases from J, with 7 bases between. For the CDR3, the DNA is TGTGCCAGCAGCTTACAAGGGGATGAGCAGTTCTTC. Amino acid sequence: CASSLQGDEQFF.

The genes are TRBV10-1 and TRBJ2-7; 7 bases fit TRBD1. The CDR3 loop spans 13 amino acids. V trimming: 6 bases; J trimming: 4 bases; junction bases outside the gene matches: 6. CDR1 and CDR2 (germline): WNHNN, SYGVQD (reference sequence). The CDR3 protein is CASSRDRSYEQYF. The DNA of the CDR3 is TGCGCCAGCAGCCGGGACAGAAGTTACGAGCAGTACTTC.

The V call is TRBV5-1, the J call TRBJ2-1; D gene ambiguous. CDR1 SGHRS and CDR2 YFSETQ come from the germline V gene. The CDR3 contains 13 residues. V gave up 0 bases and J gave up 10 bases, with 11 bases separating them. The CDR3 coding sequence is TGCGCCAGCAGCTTGGCCCAGACCAGAGAGCAGTTCTTC. Translating gives CASSLAQTREQFF.

The chain couples TRBV4-1 to TRBJ2-1, with a weak D call TRBD1 (6 bases). CDR1 and CDR2 (germline): MGHRA, YSYEKL. The CDR3 has 17 residues. Trimming took 1 base from V and 3 from J, leaving 16 bases between them. In DNA form, the CDR3 reads TGCGCCAGCAGCCAAGCTAACCGGGACAAACTCTACAATGAGCAGTTCTTC. Translation gives CASSQANRDKLYNEQFF.

CDR3 loop: CASRGGGNTEAFF. Here the CDR3 DNA reads TGTGCCAGCAGAGGCGGGGGGAACACTGAAGCTTTCTTT. The rearrangement links TRBV11-2 to TRBJ1-1; TRBD1 is a possible D gene (5 bases). The germline CDR1 and CDR2 sequences are SGHAT and FQNNGV. This CDR3 has 13 residues. Trimming cost V 6 bases and J 1 base, with 9 bases left between them.

The genes are TRBV30 and TRBJ2-5, with 13 bases matching TRBD2. CDR3 length: 13 amino acids. Germline CDR1 and CDR2: GTSNPN and SVGIG (reference sequence). Germline trimming cut 5 bases from V and 4 bases from J; bases unmatched to any gene: 1. The CDR3 DNA reads as TGTGCCTGGGGACTAGCGGGAGCAGAGACCCAGTACTTC. Translated, it gives CAWGLAGAETQYF.

The chain has TRBV6-6 and TRBJ1-1; possibly TRBD1 for D (6 bases). The CDR3 extends over 14 amino acids. V lost 0 bases, J lost 6 bases, and 11 bases lay in between. The germline CDR1 and CDR2 sequences are MNHNY and SVGAGI (reference sequence). The CDR3: CASSYSPGGSEAFF. The CDR3 nucleotides are TGTGCCAGCAGTTACTCGCCGGGGGGCTCTGAAGCTTTCTTT.

The chain has TRBV7-2 and TRBJ2-7; 7 bases match TRBD2. The CDR3 is 15 amino acids. Trimming cost V 2 bases and J 6 bases; bases outside gene matches: 10. Germline loops: CDR1 SGHTA, CDR2 FQGNSA. CDR3 region: CASSLSGLKNSEQYF. For the CDR3, the DNA is TGTGCCAGCAGCTTATCGGGACTAAAGAATAGCGAGCAGTACTTC.